Presented here are 12 T cell receptor beta chains from one specimen sequenced in a study of human T cells and chemical hapten exposure. TCRdb recomputed calls from the RACE reads with MiXCR, one row per CDR3 protein. The sample holds 130,000 or so distinct CDR3 sequences, approximately 11% seen once. Noted time point: patch test 3, about 24 weeks after DPC sensitization. Stated treatment: therapeutic diphenylcyclopropenone sensitization with weekly scalp DPC. Sample: whole blood, taken in connection with sensitization to the hapten diphenylcyclopropenone (DPC). The receptors here all came from a woman aged 50 to 65 with alopecia areata. Some clones in this sample may be carry-over from other donors' samples.

This clonotype was observed at least ten times. The genes are TRBV7-9 and TRBJ1-1, with a weak D call TRBD1 (6 bases). Germline CDR1 is SEHNR and CDR2 is FQNEAQ (reference sequence). This CDR3 has 15 amino acids. Between the trimmed V and J ends, which lost 5 bases and 2 bases, there was a span of 15 bases. The CDR3 DNA is TGTGCCAGCAGCCCCTTGACAGGACCCAACACTGAAGCTTTCTTT. Encoded protein: CASSPLTGPNTEAFF. The full variable domain, its missing parts supplied by reference TRBV7-9 and TRBJ1-1, is DTGVSQNPRHKITKRGQNVTFRCDPISEHNRLYWYRQTLGQGPEFLTYFQNEAQLEKSRLLSDRFSAERPKGSFSTLEIQRTEQGDSAMYLCASSPLTGPNTEAFFGQGTRLTVV.

The DNA for the CDR3 is TGCAGTGCTAGGGTGGCTAGCGGGGGGGCTTACACAGATACGCAGTATTTT. This gives the protein CSARVASGGAYTDTQYF. V is TRBV20-1 and J is TRBJ2-3; 12 bases agree with TRBD2. J lost 2 bases, V lost 3 bases, and 9 bases had no gene match. Germline V gene lookup returns CDR1 DFQATT and CDR2 SNEGSKA (reference sequence). CDR3 size: 17 residues.

V gene TRBV7-8 combines with J gene TRBJ1-5; D unresolved. V lost 5 bases to trimming and J lost 0 bases, with 5 bases between them. The CDR3 has 13 amino acids. Germline CDR1 SGHVS, CDR2 FQNEAQ. The CDR3 coding sequence is TGTGCCAGCAGCAAAAATAGCAATCAGCCCCAGCATTTT. It codes for CASSKNSNQPQHF.

V and J are TRBV12-3 or TRBV12-4 and TRBJ1-4; D is ambiguous. The CDR3 sequence is 13 residues long. Trimming stripped 6 bases from V and 5 bases from J, with 10 bases between. CDR3 DNA sequence: TGTGCCAGCAGCATCGGGAGCAATGAAAAACTGTTTTTT. As protein: CASSIGSNEKLFF.

This clonotype was observed at least ten times. The chain links TRBV7-9 to TRBJ2-3; TRBD2 matches at 9 bases. J was trimmed by 5 bases and V by 5 bases; bases with no gene match: 14. There are 17 residues in the CDR3. In germline, CDR1 is SEHNR, CDR2 FQNEAQ (reference sequence). CDR3 protein: CASSATSAGGPIDTQYF. The CDR3 DNA follows: TGTGCCAGCAGCGCCACGTCTGCGGGAGGGCCCATAGATACGCAGTATTTT.

This clonotype was counted ten times or more. This chain joins TRBV29-1 and TRBJ2-5; D is ambiguous. There are 13 residues in the CDR3. CDR1 is SQVTM, CDR2 ANQGSEA, per germline. Trimming removed 5 bases at V and 0 bases at J, with 10 bases between. CDR3 nucleotides: TGCAGCGTTCCCGGACCTTACCAAGAGACCCAGTACTTC. Residues: CSVPGPYQETQYF.

The chain employs TRBV2 and TRBJ2-5; the D gene is possibly TRBD1 (6 bases). Trimming cost V 7 bases and J 1 base, with 10 bases left between them. Germline loops: CDR1 SNHLY, CDR2 FYNNEI. There are 13 residues in the CDR3. The CDR3 DNA follows: TGTGCCAGCACAGGGGAGAGCCAAGAGACCCAGTACTTC. As protein: CASTGESQETQYF.

The chain employs TRBV28 and TRBJ2-3, with no clear D. The CDR3 totals 12 residues. Between the trimmed V and J ends, which lost 2 bases and 9 bases, there was a span of 9 bases. The germline V gene has CDR1 MDHEN and CDR2 SYDVKM. This CDR3 reads CASSLRLGTQYF. Written as DNA, the CDR3 is TGTGCCAGCAGTTTAAGGCTGGGCACGCAGTATTTT.

This clonotype was observed at least ten times. The rearrangement links TRBV5-1 to TRBJ1-1, with a weak D call TRBD1 (5 bases). Trimming pared 5 bases from V and 3 bases from J, leaving 5 bases between. The germline V gene has CDR1 SGHRS and CDR2 YFSETQ. There are 11 residues in the CDR3. CDR3 sequence: CASRGDTEAFF. The CDR3, as DNA: TGCGCCAGCAGAGGGGACACTGAAGCTTTCTTT. The variable domain in full, with the rest retrieved from reference TRBV5-1 and TRBJ1-1, is KAGVTQTPRYLIKTRGQQVTLSCSPISGHRSVSWYQQTPGQGLQFLFEYFSETQRNKGNFPGRFSGRQFSNSRSEMNVSTLELGDSALYLCASRGDTEAFFGQGTRLTVV.

The chain joins TRBV7-2 to TRBJ1-2; 7 bases map to TRBD1. V was clipped by 4 bases and J by 5 bases; unmatched bases: 10. The CDR3 is 15 amino acids. Looked up from germline, CDR1 is SGHTA and CDR2 is FQGNSA. This CDR3 reads CASSSDRARGYGYTF. The CDR3 DNA reads TGTGCCAGCAGCTCCGACAGGGCAAGGGGGTATGGCTACACCTTC.

This clonotype was seen repeatedly, ten times or more. The V and J genes are TRBV5-1 and TRBJ1-1; 7 bases are a match to TRBD1. The CDR3 consists of 15 residues. Germline assignment: CDR1 SGHRS and CDR2 YFSETQ. The V gene end was trimmed by 0 bases and the J gene end by 1 base; junction bases not matched to a gene: 3. The CDR3 sequence is CASSLGDRANTEAFF. DNA of the CDR3: TGCGCCAGCAGCTTGGGCGACAGGGCGAACACTGAAGCTTTCTTT.

This clonotype has ten or more counts. The V gene is TRBV27, the J gene TRBJ1-1; D uncertain. Germline V CDR1 and CDR2: MNHEY, SMNVEV (reference sequence). Trimming took off 2 bases at V and 7 bases at J, with 11 bases between the two ends. The length of the CDR3 is 13 residues. The chain's CDR3 is CASSLIGPGEAFF. The CDR3 coding sequence is TGTGCCAGCAGTTTAATAGGTCCCGGTGAAGCTTTCTTT.